This T cell receptor beta chain was obtained from a study of T-cell memory formation after mild COVID-19. Study-wide results and limits: CD4+ clones that contracted lay mainly in CM and EM; CD8+ ones lay in EMRA.

A note on this clonotype: Its antigen is undetermined.

Using its own MiXCR run on the 5' RACE reads, TCRdb lists one record per CDR3 protein. The data hold tens of thousands of distinct CDR3 sequences, with more than 10% observed a single time. Germline-derived CDR1 and CDR2 are MNHEY and SVGEGT. With 7 bases clipped from V and 4 bases from J, the junction kept 2 bases outside the gene matches. The CDR3 sequence is 13 residues long. The material sequenced was PBMCs or a T cell subset sorted from them (not recorded which). This TCR derives from an adult woman who had mild COVID-19 (a few samples of this study predate the infection). Cell type and time point are not known. V and J are TRBV6-2 or TRBV6-3 and TRBJ2-7; 12 nucleotides align to TRBD2. The CDR3 loop reads CASTGLAGYEQYF. The CDR3 bases are TGTGCCAGCACCGGACTAGCGGGGTACGAGCAGTACTTC.